This TCR beta chain is from a study of blood T cells in healthy people across ages. Study-wide results and limits: The authors considered diversity estimates from one million T cells to be underestimates.

The CDR3 contains 15 residues. The V and J ends lost 1 base and 4 bases respectively, with 13 bases between them. Germline lookup yields CDR1 SGHDN and CDR2 FVKESK. For this clonotype: Its antigen is unknown.

A sample-barcoded 5' primer and a J-beta primer mix were used in a second PCR of roughly 7 to 11 cycles. The template-switch adaptor was a 5' adaptor with 12 random nucleotides. It tagged each cDNA molecule. TCRdb passed the 5' RACE reads through MiXCR, listing each CDR3 protein once. The table has 800,000 to 1,300,000 distinct CDR3 sequences, 25% seen once. This same sample was also taken into another study, of T cells of mothers and their children. That study reports: Every mother supplied over 9.5 million TCR beta CDR3 reads and every child several million. Overlap ran slightly, non-significantly higher for related than unrelated mother-child pairs.

Input material: blood. The chain recombines TRBV14 with TRBJ1-2, with D tentatively TRBD1 (6 bases). The sequence came from a girl aged 2 to 9 in good health. CDR3 sequence (DNA): TGTGCCAGCAGCCAAGTGGGGGGGCGCGTCTATGGCTACACCTTC. This codes for CASSQVGGRVYGYTF.